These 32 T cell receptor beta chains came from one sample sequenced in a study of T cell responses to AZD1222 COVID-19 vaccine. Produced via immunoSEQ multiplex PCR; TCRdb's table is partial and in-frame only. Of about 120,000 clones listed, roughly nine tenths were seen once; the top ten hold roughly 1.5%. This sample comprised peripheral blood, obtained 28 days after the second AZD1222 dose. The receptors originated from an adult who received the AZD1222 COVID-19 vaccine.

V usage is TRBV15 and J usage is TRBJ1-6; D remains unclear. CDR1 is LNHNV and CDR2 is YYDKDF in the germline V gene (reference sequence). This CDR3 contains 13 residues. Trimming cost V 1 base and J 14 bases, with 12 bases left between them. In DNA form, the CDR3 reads TGTGCCACCAGCAGAGTATTGCTGTCCACCCTCCACTTT. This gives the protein CATSRVLLSTLHF. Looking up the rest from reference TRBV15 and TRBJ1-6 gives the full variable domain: DAMVIQNPRYQVTQFGKPVTLSCSQTLNHNVMYWYQQKSSQAPKLLFHYYDKDFNNEADTPDNFQSRRPNTSFCFLDIRSPGLGDTAMYLCATSRVLLSTLHFGNGTRLTVT.

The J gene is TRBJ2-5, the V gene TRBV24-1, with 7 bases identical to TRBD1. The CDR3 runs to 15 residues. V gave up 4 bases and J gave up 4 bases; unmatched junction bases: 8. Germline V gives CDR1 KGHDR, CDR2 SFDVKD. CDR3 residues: CATSDPTGDGETQYF. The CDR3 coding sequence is TGTGCCACCAGTGACCCTACAGGGGACGGAGAGACCCAGTACTTC.

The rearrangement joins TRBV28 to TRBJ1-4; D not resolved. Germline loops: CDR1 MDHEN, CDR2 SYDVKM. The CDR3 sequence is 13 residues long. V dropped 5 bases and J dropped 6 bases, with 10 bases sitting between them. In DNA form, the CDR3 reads TGTGCCAGCAGTCCCTACTTGGATGAAAAACTGTTTTTT. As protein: CASSPYLDEKLFF.

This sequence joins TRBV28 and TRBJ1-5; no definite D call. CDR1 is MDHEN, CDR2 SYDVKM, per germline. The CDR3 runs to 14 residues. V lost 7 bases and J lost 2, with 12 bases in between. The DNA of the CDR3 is TGTGCCAGCATAAGCTGGGAGGGCAATCAGCCCCAGCATTTT. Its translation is CASISWEGNQPQHF.

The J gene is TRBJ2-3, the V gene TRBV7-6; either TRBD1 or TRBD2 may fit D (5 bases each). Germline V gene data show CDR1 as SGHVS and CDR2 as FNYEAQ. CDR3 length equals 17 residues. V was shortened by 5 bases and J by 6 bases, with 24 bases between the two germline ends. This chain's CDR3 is CASSPRRASGSGDTQYF. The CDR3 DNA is TGTGCCAGCAGCCCCCGCCGGGCTTCAGGGTCGGGGGATACGCAGTATTTT.

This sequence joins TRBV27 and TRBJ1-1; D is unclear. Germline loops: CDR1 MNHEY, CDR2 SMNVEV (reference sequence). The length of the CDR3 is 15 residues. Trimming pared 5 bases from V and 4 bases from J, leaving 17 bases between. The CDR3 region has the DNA TGTGCCAGCAGTACTAACTGGGGATTGGGCACTGAAGCTTTCTTT. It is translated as CASSTNWGLGTEAFF.

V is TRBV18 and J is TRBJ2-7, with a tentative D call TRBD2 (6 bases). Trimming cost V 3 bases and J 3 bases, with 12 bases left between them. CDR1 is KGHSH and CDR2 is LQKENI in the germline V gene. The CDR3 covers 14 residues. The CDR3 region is CASSPETRNYEQYF. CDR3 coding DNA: TGTGCCAGCTCACCGGAGACTAGGAACTACGAGCAGTACTTC.

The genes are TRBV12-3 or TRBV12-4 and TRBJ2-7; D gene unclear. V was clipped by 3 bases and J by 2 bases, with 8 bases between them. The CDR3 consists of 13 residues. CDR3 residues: CASSFSPPYEQYF. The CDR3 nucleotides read TGTGCCAGCAGTTTTTCCCCACCCTACGAGCAGTACTTC.

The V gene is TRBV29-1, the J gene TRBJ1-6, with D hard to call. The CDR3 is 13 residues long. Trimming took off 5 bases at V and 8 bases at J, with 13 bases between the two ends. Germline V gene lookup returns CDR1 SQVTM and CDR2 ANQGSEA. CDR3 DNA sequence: TGCAGCGTTCGTAGCCAGACGGATTCACCCCTCCACTTT. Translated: CSVRSQTDSPLHF.

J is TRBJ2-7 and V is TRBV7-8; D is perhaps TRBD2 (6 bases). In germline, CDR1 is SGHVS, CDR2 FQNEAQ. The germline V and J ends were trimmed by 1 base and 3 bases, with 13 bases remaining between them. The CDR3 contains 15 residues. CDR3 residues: CASSLDTSPFYEQYF. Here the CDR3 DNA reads TGTGCCAGCAGCTTAGATACTAGCCCATTCTACGAGCAGTACTTC.

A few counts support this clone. The chain's CDR3 is CASSRDRLEQPQHF. In DNA form, the CDR3 reads TGTGCCAGCTCACGGGACAGGTTGGAACAGCCCCAGCATTTT. V gene TRBV18 combines with J gene TRBJ1-5; 8 bases are shared with TRBD1. With V trimmed by 4 bases and J by 7 bases, 6 bases remained unmatched. The CDR3 is 14 amino acids. Germline V gene data show CDR1 as KGHSH and CDR2 as LQKENI.

The CDR3 spells CASSQEVNTEAFF. CDR3 DNA sequence: TGTGCCAGCAGTCAGGAGGTGAACACTGAAGCTTTCTTT. V usage is TRBV2 and J usage is TRBJ1-1, with D unclear. V was shortened by 5 bases and J by 0 bases, with 7 bases between the two germline ends. This CDR3 spans 13 amino acids. Germline V gives CDR1 SNHLY, CDR2 FYNNEI.

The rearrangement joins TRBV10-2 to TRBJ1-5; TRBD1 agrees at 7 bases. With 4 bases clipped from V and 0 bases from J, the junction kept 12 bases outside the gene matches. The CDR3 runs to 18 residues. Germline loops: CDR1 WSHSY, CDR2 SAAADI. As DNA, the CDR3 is TGCGCCAGCAGTGTGGTCCTGGGACAGTCCTTTAGCAATCAGCCCCAGCATTTT. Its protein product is CASSVVLGQSFSNQPQHF.

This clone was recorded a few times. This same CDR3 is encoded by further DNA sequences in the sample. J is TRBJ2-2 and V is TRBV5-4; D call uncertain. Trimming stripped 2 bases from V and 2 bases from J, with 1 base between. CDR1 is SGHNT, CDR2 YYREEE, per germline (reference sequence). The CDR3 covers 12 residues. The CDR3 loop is CASSLNTGELFF. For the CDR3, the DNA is TGTGCCAGCAGCTTAAACACCGGGGAGCTGTTTTTT.

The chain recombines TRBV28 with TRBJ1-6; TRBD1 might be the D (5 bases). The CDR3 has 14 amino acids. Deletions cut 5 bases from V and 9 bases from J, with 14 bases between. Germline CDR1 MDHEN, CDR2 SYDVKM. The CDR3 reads CASSVGGDTSPLHF. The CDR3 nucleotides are TGTGCCAGCAGTGTCGGGGGGGATACTTCACCCCTCCACTTT.

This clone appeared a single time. The CDR3 sequence is CASSLLGKGYEQYF. The CDR3 coding sequence is TGTGCCAGCAGTTTATTAGGGAAGGGTTACGAGCAGTACTTC. The chain employs TRBV27 and TRBJ2-7; D is unclear. V was pared by 1 base and J by 4 bases, with 11 bases between. Germline CDR1 is MNHEY and CDR2 is SMNVEV (reference sequence). The CDR3 is 14 residues long.

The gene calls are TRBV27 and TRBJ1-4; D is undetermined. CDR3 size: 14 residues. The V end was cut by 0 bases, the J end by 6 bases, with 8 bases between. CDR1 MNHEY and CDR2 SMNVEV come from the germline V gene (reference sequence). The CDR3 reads CASSLSTGHEKLFF. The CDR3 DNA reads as TGTGCCAGCAGTTTATCCACGGGCCATGAAAAACTGTTTTTT.

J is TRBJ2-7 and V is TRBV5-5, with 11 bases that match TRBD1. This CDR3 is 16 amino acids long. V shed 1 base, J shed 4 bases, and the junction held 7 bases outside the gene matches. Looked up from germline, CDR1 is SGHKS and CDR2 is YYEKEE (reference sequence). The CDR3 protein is CASSLNPGQGVYEQYF. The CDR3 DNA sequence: TGTGCCAGCAGCTTGAATCCGGGACAGGGGGTATACGAGCAGTACTTC. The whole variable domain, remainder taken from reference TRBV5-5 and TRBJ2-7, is DAGVTQSPTHLIKTRGQQVTLRCSPISGHKSVSWYQQVLGQGPQFIFQYYEKEERGRGNFPDRFSARQFPNYSSELNVNALLLGDSALYLCASSLNPGQGVYEQYFGPGTRLTVT.

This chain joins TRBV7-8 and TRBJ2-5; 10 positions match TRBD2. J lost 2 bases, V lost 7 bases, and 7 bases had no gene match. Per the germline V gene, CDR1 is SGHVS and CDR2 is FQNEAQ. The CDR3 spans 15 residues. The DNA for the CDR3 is TGTGCCAGCATTCTAGCGGGAGTGGGGCAAGAGACCCAGTACTTC. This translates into CASILAGVGQETQYF. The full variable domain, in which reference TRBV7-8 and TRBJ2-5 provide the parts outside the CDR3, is GAGVSQSPRYKVAKRGQDVALRCDPISGHVSLFWYQQALGQGPEFLTYFQNEAQLDKSGLPSDRFFAERPEGSVSTLKIQRTQQEDSAVYLCASILAGVGQETQYFGPGTRLLVL.

CDR3 amino acids: CASSVDFRPNEQFF. In DNA, the CDR3 is TGTGCCAGCTCCGTAGATTTTAGGCCAAATGAGCAGTTCTTC. The rearrangement joins TRBV28 to TRBJ2-1; D remains ambiguous. CDR1 and CDR2 from the germline V gene are MDHEN and SYDVKM. The V and J ends lost 8 bases and 7 bases respectively, with 18 bases between them. This CDR3 has 14 amino acids.

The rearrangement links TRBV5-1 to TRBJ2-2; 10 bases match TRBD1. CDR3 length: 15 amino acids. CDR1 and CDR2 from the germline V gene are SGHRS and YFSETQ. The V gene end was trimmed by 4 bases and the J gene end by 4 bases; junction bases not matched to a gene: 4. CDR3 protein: CASSPRTGGTGELFF. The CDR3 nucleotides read TGCGCCAGCAGCCCAAGGACAGGGGGCACCGGGGAGCTGTTTTTT.

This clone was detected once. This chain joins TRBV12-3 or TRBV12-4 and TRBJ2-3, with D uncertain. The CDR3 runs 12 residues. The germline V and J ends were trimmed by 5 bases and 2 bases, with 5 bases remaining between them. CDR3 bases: TGTGCCAGCAGTGTAGTCACAGATACGCAGTATTTT. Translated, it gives CASSVVTDTQYF.

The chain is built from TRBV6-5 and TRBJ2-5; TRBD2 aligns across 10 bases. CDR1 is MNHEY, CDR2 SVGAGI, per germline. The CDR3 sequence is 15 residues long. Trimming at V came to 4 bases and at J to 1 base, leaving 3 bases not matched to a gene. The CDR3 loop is CASSWSSGSQETQYF. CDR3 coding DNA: TGTGCCAGCAGTTGGTCTAGCGGGAGCCAAGAGACCCAGTACTTC.

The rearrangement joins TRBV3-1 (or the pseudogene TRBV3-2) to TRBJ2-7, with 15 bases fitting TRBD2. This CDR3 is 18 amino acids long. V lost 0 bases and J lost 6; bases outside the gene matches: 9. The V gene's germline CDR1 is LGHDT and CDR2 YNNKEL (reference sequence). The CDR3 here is CASSQESGLAGGPVEQYF. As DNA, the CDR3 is TGTGCCAGCAGCCAAGAAAGCGGACTAGCGGGAGGGCCCGTCGAGCAGTACTTC.

CDR3: CASSPRGAGDGVYGYTF. The CDR3 coding sequence is TGTGCCAGCAGCCCTAGAGGAGCTGGGGACGGGGTGTATGGCTACACCTTC. This chain uses TRBV5-4 with TRBJ1-2, with D maybe TRBD1 (5 bases). This CDR3 has 17 residues. Trimming left V 4 bases short and J 5 bases short, with 24 bases between. Germline V gene sequence: CDR1 SGHNT, CDR2 YYREEE (reference sequence).

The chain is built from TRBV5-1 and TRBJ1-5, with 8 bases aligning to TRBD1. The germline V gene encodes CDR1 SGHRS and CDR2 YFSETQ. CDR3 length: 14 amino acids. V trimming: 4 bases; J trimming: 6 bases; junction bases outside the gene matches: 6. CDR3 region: CASSEQGVGQPQHF. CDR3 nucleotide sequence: TGCGCCAGCAGCGAACAGGGGGTTGGTCAGCCCCAGCATTTT.

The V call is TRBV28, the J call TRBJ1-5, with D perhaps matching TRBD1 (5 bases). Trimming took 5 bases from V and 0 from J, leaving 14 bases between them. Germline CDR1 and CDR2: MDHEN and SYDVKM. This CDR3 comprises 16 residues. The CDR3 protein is CASSPPQGFSNQPQHF. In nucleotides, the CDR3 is TGTGCCAGCAGTCCACCCCAGGGATTTAGCAATCAGCCCCAGCATTTT.

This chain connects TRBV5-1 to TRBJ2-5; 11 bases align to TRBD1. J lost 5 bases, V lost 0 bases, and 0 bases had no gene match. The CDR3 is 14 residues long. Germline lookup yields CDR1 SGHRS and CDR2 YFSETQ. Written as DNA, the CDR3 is TGCGCCAGCAGCTTGGGGACAGGGGGCGAGACCCAGTACTTC. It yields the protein CASSLGTGGETQYF. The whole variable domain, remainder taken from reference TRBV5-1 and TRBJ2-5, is KAGVTQTPRYLIKTRGQQVTLSCSPISGHRSVSWYQQTPGQGLQFLFEYFSETQRNKGNFPGRFSGRQFSNSRSEMNVSTLELGDSALYLCASSLGTGGETQYFGPGTRLLVL.

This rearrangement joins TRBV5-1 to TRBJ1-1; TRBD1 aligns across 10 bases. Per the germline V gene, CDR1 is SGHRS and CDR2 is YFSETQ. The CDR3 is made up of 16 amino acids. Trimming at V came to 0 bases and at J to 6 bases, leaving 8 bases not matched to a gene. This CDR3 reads CASSLGGTGVLSEAFF. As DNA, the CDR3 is TGCGCCAGCAGCTTGGGAGGGACAGGGGTTCTCTCTGAAGCTTTCTTT.

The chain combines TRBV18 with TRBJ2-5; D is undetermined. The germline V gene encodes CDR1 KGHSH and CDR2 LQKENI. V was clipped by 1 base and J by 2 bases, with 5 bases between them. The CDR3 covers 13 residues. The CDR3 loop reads CASSPQEQETQYF. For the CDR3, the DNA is TGTGCCAGCTCACCACAGGAACAAGAGACCCAGTACTTC. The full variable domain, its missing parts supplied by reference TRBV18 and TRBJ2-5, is NAGVMQNPRHLVRRRGQEARLRCSPMKGHSHVYWYRQLPEEGLKFMVYLQKENIIDESGMPKERFSAEFPKEGPSILRIQQVVRGDSAAYFCASSPQEQETQYFGPGTRLLVL.

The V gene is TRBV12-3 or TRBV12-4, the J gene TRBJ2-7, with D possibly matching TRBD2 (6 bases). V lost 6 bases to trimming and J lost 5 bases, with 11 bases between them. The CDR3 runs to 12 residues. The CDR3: CASSRGTHEQYF. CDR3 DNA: TGTGCCAGCAGCCGCGGGACCCACGAGCAGTACTTC.

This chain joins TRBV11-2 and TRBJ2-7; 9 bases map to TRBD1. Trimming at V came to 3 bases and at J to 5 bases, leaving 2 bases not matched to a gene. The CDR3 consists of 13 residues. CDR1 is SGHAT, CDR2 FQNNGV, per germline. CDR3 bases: TGTGCCAGCAGCTTCACAGGGGGCGACGAGCAGTACTTC. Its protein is CASSFTGGDEQYF.